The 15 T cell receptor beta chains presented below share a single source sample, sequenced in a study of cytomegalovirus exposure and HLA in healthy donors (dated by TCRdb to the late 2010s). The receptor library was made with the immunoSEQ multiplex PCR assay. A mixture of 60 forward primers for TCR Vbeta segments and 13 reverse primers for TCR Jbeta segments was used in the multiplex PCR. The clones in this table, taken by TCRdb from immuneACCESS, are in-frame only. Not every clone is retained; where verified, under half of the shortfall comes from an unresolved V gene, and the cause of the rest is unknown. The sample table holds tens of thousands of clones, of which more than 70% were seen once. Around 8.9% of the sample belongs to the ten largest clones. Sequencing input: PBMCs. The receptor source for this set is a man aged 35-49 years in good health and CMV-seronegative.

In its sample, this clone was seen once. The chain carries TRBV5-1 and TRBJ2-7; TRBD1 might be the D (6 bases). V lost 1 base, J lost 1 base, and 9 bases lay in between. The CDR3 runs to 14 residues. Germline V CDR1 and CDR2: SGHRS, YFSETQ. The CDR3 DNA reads TGCGCCAGCAGCTTGAATACAGGGTCCTACGAGCAGTACTTC. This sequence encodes CASSLNTGSYEQYF.

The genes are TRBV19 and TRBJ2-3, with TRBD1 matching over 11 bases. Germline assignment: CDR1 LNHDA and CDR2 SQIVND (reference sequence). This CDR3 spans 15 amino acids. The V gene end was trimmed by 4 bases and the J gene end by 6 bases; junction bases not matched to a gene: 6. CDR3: CASSTIGQGADTQYF. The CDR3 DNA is TGTGCCAGTAGTACCATTGGACAGGGGGCGGATACGCAGTATTTT. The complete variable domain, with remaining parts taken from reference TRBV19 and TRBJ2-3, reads DGGITQSPKYLFRKEGQNVTLSCEQNLNHDAMYWYRQDPGQGLRLIYYSQIVNDFQKGDIAEGYSVSREKKESFPLTVTSAQKNPTAFYLCASSTIGQGADTQYFGPGTRLTVL.

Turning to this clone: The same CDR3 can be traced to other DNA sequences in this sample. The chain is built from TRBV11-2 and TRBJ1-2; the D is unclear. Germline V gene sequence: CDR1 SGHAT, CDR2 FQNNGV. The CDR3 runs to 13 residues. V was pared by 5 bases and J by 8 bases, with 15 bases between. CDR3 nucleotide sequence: TGTGCCAGCAGCCCGAACCGGGATCCCGGCTACACCTTC. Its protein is CASSPNRDPGYTF.

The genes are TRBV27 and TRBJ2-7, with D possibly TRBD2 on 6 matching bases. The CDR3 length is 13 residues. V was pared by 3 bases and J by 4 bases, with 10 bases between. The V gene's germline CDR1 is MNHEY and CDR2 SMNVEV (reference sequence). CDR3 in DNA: TGTGCCAGCAGTTTTAACGGGGGTTACGAGCAGTACTTC. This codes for CASSFNGGYEQYF.

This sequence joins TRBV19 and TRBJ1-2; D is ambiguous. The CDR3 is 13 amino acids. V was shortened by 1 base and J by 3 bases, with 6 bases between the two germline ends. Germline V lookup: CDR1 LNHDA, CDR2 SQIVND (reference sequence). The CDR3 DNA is TGTGCCAGTAGTATAGCGGGTCACTATGGCTACACCTTC. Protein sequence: CASSIAGHYGYTF.

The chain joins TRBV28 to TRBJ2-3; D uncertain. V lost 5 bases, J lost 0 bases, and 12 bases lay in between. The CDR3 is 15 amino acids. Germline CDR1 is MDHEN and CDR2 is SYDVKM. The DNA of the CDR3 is TGTGCCAGCAGTGACAACTCTCTCAGCACAGATACGCAGTATTTT. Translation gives CASSDNSLSTDTQYF.

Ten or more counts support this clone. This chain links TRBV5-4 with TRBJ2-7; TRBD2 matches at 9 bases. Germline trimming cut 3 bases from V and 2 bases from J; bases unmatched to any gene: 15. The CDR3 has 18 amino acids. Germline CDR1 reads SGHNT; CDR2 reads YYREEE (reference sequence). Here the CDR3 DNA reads TGTGCCAGCAGCTCGACTCGTTGGGTAGCGGGAGCCCCCTACGAGCAGTACTTC. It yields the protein CASSSTRWVAGAPYEQYF. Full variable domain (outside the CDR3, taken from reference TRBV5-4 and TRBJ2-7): ETGVTQSPTHLIKTRGQQVTLRCSSQSGHNTVSWYQQALGQGPQFIFQYYREEENGRGNFPPRFSGLQFPNYSSELNVNALELDDSALYLCASSSTRWVAGAPYEQYFGPGTRLTVT.

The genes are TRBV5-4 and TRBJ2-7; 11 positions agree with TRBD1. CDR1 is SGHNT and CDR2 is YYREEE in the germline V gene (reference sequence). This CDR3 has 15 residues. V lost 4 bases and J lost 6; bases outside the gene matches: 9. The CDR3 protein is CASSGQDRGQGEQYF. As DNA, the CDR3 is TGTGCCAGCAGCGGACAGGACAGGGGGCAAGGCGAGCAGTACTTC.

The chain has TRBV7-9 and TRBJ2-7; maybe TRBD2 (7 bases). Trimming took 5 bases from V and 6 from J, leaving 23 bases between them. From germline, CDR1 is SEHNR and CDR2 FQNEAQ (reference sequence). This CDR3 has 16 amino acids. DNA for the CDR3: TGTGCCAGCAGCCCGAAAGGCGGGGGCGCAGGAGGCGAGCAGTACTTC. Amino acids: CASSPKGGGAGGEQYF. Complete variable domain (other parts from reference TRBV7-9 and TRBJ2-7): DTGVSQNPRHKITKRGQNVTFRCDPISEHNRLYWYRQTLGQGPEFLTYFQNEAQLEKSRLLSDRFSAERPKGSFSTLEIQRTEQGDSAMYLCASSPKGGGAGGEQYFGPGTRLTVT.

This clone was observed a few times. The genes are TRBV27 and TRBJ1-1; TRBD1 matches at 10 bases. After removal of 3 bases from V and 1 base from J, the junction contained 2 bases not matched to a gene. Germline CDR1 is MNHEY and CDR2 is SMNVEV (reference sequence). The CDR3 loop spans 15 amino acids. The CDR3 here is CASSLGTGANTEAFF. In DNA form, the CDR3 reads TGTGCCAGCAGTTTGGGGACAGGGGCGAACACTGAAGCTTTCTTT.

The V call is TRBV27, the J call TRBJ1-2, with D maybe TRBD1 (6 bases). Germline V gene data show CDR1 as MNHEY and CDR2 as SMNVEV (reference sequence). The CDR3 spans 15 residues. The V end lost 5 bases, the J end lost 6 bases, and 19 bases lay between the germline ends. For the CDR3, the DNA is TGTGCCAGCAGTCGAACAGGGATTTGGCAGAATGGCTACACCTTC. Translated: CASSRTGIWQNGYTF.

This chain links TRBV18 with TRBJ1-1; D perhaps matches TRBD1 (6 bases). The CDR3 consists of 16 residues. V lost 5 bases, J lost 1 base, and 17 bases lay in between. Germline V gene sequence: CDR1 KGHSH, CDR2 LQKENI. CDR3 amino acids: CASSSTGNWGNTEAFF. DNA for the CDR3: TGTGCCAGCTCATCAACAGGGAATTGGGGGAACACTGAAGCTTTCTTT.

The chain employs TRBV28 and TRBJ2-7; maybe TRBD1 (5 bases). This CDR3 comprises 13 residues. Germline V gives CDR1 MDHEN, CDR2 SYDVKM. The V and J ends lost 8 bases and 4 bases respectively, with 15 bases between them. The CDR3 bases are TGTGCCAGCGGACACCCAGCTGGATACGAGCAGTACTTC. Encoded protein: CASGHPAGYEQYF.

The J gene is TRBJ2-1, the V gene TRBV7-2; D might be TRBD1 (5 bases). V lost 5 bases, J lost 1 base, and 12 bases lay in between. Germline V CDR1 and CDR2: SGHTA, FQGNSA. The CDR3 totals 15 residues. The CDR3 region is CASSRRASSYNEQFF. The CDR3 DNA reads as TGTGCCAGCAGCCGCAGGGCCTCTTCCTACAATGAGCAGTTCTTC.

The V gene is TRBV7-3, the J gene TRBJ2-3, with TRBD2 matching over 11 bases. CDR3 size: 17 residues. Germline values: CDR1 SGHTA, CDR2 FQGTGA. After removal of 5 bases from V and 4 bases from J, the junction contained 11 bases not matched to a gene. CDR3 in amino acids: CASSPLPLAGASDTQYF. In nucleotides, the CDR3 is TGTGCCAGCAGCCCACTGCCACTAGCGGGGGCGTCAGATACGCAGTATTTT. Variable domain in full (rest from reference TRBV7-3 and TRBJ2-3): GAGVSQTPSNKVTEKGKYVELRCDPISGHTALYWYRQSLGQGPEFLIYFQGTGAADDSGLPNDRFFAVRPEGSVSTLKIQRTERGDSAVYLCASSPLPLAGASDTQYFGPGTRLTVL.